These 27 T cell receptor beta chains were all obtained from the same sample, sequenced in a study of cytomegalovirus exposure and HLA in healthy donors. Primers: 60 Vbeta forward and 13 Jbeta reverse. Assay: immunoSEQ multiplex PCR; the TCRdb copy retains only in-frame clones and omits some. Counted here are about 90,000 clones, around 89% occurring once; the ten biggest clones make up 2.3%. Sequenced: PBMCs. The receptors originated from a man between 18 and 35 years old in good health and CMV-seronegative.

This sequence joins TRBV30 and TRBJ2-1; D unclear. Between the trimmed V and J ends, which lost 6 bases and 6 bases, there was a span of 18 bases. There are 14 residues in the CDR3. CDR1 GTSNPN and CDR2 SVGIG come from the germline V gene (reference sequence). The CDR3 is CACPVQSRLNEQFF. The CDR3 coding sequence is TGTGCCTGTCCAGTTCAGTCTAGGCTCAATGAGCAGTTCTTC.

The CDR3 coding sequence is TGTGCCAGCAGTCCCGGACTAGCGAACTACAATGAGCAGTTCTTC. As protein: CASSPGLANYNEQFF. J is TRBJ2-1 and V is TRBV13; 9 nucleotides line up with TRBD2. The CDR3 spans 15 residues. Germline CDR1 and CDR2: PRHDT and FYEKMQ (reference sequence). V lost 6 bases, J lost 3 bases, and 6 bases stayed unmatched.

This sequence joins TRBV29-1 and TRBJ2-1; 9 nucleotides match TRBD2. The germline gives CDR1 SQVTM, CDR2 ANQGSEA. The CDR3 loop spans 14 amino acids. Unmatched junction bases numbered 6, after V lost 2 bases and J lost 7 bases. Written as DNA, the CDR3 is TGCAGCGTTGAACCCAGCGGGAGGATAAATGAGCAGTTCTTC. This codes for CSVEPSGRINEQFF.

The chain has TRBV23-1 and TRBJ2-4, with TRBD1 as a possible D gene (5 bases). TRBV23-1 falls under the ORF class, with uncertain function. Trimming took 0 bases from V and 0 from J, leaving 15 bases between them. There are 18 residues in the CDR3. CDR3 in amino acids: CASSQSIRGRIAKNIQYF. Written as DNA, the CDR3 is TGCGCCAGCAGTCAATCGATTAGGGGCAGAATAGCCAAAAACATTCAGTACTTC.

V and J are TRBV5-6 and TRBJ1-1; D is undetermined. This CDR3 comprises 14 residues. The ends were cut back, 5 bases at V and 7 bases at J, with 18 bases in the middle. Germline assignment: CDR1 SGHDT and CDR2 YYEEEE. The CDR3 loop is CASRFNREPVEAFF. The CDR3 nucleotides read TGTGCCAGCAGATTCAACCGGGAGCCGGTTGAAGCTTTCTTT.

The chain uses TRBV27 and TRBJ2-3; 12 nucleotides match TRBD2. This CDR3 is built from 16 residues. Germline V CDR1 and CDR2: MNHEY, SMNVEV (reference sequence). Unmatched junction bases numbered 7, after V lost 8 bases and J lost 1 base. CDR3 nucleotides: TGTGCCAGCGCAGTACTAGCGGGGGGACGCACAGATACGCAGTATTTT. Amino acid sequence: CASAVLAGGRTDTQYF.

V gene TRBV7-9 combines with J gene TRBJ2-1, with 9 positions matching TRBD2. The CDR3 runs to 15 residues. V shed 5 bases and J 15 bases; nucleotides not matched to a gene: 17. CDR1 SEHNR and CDR2 FQNEAQ come from the germline V gene (reference sequence). CDR3 coding DNA: TGTGCCAGCAGCCCTTCCTCGCGGGAGGGCCCTCTAAGGTTCTTC. It is translated as CASSPSSREGPLRFF.

This chain connects TRBV11-2 to TRBJ2-7; 7 nucleotides line up with TRBD1. This CDR3 spans 15 amino acids. Germline V lookup: CDR1 SGHAT, CDR2 FQNNGV. After removal of 4 bases from V and 3 bases from J, the junction contained 9 bases not matched to a gene. DNA of the CDR3: TGTGCCAGCAGCTCCACCCCCGACAGGGTCTACGAGCAGTACTTC. It is translated as CASSSTPDRVYEQYF.

V and J are TRBV5-1 and TRBJ1-1; a weak D match, TRBD1 (6 bases). Deletions cut 0 bases from V and 8 bases from J, with 14 bases between. There are 14 residues in the CDR3. The germline gives CDR1 SGHRS, CDR2 YFSETQ. The CDR3 region is CASSLVPGQLEAFF. CDR3 nucleotides: TGCGCCAGCAGCTTGGTTCCGGGACAATTAGAAGCTTTCTTT.

The chain has TRBV11-3 and TRBJ2-3; TRBD2 aligns across 7 bases. With 0 bases clipped from V and 2 bases from J, the junction kept 8 bases outside the gene matches. The CDR3 is 17 amino acids. The V gene's germline CDR1 is SGHNT and CDR2 YENEEA. Here the CDR3 reads CASSLDPPAGNTDTQYF. Here the CDR3 DNA reads TGTGCCAGCAGCTTAGATCCGCCAGCGGGGAACACAGATACGCAGTATTTT.

The CDR3 nucleotides read TGTGCCAGCAGACGCCGCCTAGCGTCCCAACTCTACGAGCAGTACTTC. It is translated as CASRRRLASQLYEQYF. V usage is TRBV2 and J usage is TRBJ2-7; maybe TRBD2 (6 bases). V lost 6 bases, J lost 3 bases, and 21 bases lay in between. Looked up from germline, CDR1 is SNHLY and CDR2 is FYNNEI. This CDR3 comprises 16 residues. The whole variable domain, filled in from reference TRBV2 and TRBJ2-7, reads EPEVTQTPSHQVTQMGQEVILRCVPISNHLYFYWYRQILGQKVEFLVSFYNNEISEKSEIFDDQFSVERPDGSNFTLKIRSTKLEDSAMYFCASRRRLASQLYEQYFGPGTRLTVT.

This chain connects TRBV9 to TRBJ2-5; 9 bases are a match to TRBD1. The J segment lost 5 bases and the V segment lost 3 bases, leaving 11 bases of the junction unmatched. Per germline, CDR1 SGDLS and CDR2 YYNGEE. This CDR3 region has 16 residues. CDR3 amino acids: CASSAPTGGYGETQYF. Here the CDR3 DNA reads TGTGCCAGCAGCGCGCCTACAGGGGGCTATGGGGAGACCCAGTACTTC.

This clone appeared a single time. The rearrangement links TRBV18 to TRBJ2-7; 10 bases map to TRBD2. J was trimmed by 7 bases and V by 0 bases; bases with no gene match: 3. Per germline, CDR1 KGHSH and CDR2 LQKENI. This CDR3 is built from 14 residues. The CDR3 loop is CASSPPGLAKEQYF. The CDR3 bases are TGTGCCAGCTCACCACCGGGACTAGCGAAGGAGCAGTACTTC.

V gene TRBV19 combines with J gene TRBJ2-1, with 10 bases matching TRBD2. The CDR3 length is 15 residues. V was clipped by 2 bases and J by 4 bases; unmatched bases: 2. Germline V CDR1 and CDR2: LNHDA, SQIVND (reference sequence). Here the CDR3 reads CASSITSGKYNEQFF. In DNA, the CDR3 is TGTGCCAGTAGTATAACTAGCGGGAAATACAATGAGCAGTTCTTC. The whole variable domain, remainder taken from reference TRBV19 and TRBJ2-1, is DGGITQSPKYLFRKEGQNVTLSCEQNLNHDAMYWYRQDPGQGLRLIYYSQIVNDFQKGDIAEGYSVSREKKESFPLTVTSAQKNPTAFYLCASSITSGKYNEQFFGPGTRLTVL.

The V gene is TRBV10-3, the J gene TRBJ1-2; 9 bases are a match to TRBD1. Germline-derived CDR1 and CDR2 are ENHRY and SYGVKD. The CDR3 has 14 residues. Germline trimming cut 9 bases from V and 4 bases from J; bases unmatched to any gene: 9. The CDR3: CAMQPGQGFYGYTF. The CDR3 DNA sequence: TGTGCCATGCAACCGGGACAGGGTTTCTATGGCTACACCTTC.

The chain combines TRBV9 with TRBJ2-1, with D possibly TRBD2 on 5 matching bases. Germline V gene lookup returns CDR1 SGDLS and CDR2 YYNGEE. The V gene lost 4 bases and the J gene lost 7 bases, with 18 bases spanning the gap. The CDR3 sequence is 15 residues long. CDR3 bases: TGTGCCAGCAGCCCCGAGTATTCCCGAGGGAATGAGCAGTTCTTC. Translated: CASSPEYSRGNEQFF. The whole variable domain, filled in from reference TRBV9 and TRBJ2-1, reads DSGVTQTPKHLITATGQRVTLRCSPRSGDLSVYWYQQSLDQGLQFLIQYYNGEERAKGNILERFSAQQFPDLHSELNLSSLELGDSALYFCASSPEYSRGNEQFFGPGTRLTVL.

The chain employs TRBV25-1 and TRBJ2-2; 9 bases map to TRBD1. Per the germline V gene, CDR1 is MGHDK and CDR2 is SYGVNS. This CDR3 is 16 amino acids long. Trimming removed 6 bases from V and 2 bases from J; junction bases left unmatched: 7. This CDR3 reads CASSRPGQGNTGELFF. CDR3 DNA: TGTGCCAGCAGCCGACCGGGACAGGGAAACACCGGGGAGCTGTTTTTT.

This chain links TRBV5-1 with TRBJ2-2; D ambiguous. V lost 4 bases and J 2 bases, leaving 6 bases between the germline ends. The germline gives CDR1 SGHRS, CDR2 YFSETQ. This CDR3 comprises 13 residues. The CDR3 nucleotides are TGCGCCAGCAGCCCGTCTAACACCGGGGAGCTGTTTTTT. It yields the protein CASSPSNTGELFF.

There are a few counts of this clone. The V and J genes are TRBV7-9 and TRBJ2-3, with a possible D match to TRBD1 (5 bases). V was cut by 5 bases and J by 1 base, with 16 bases left in between. CDR1 and CDR2 from the germline V gene are SEHNR and FQNEAQ (reference sequence). The CDR3 length is 16 residues. The CDR3 protein is CASSPRQGIGTDTQYF. The DNA for the CDR3 is TGTGCCAGCAGCCCCCGGCAGGGTATTGGCACAGATACGCAGTATTTT. The full variable domain, its missing parts supplied by reference TRBV7-9 and TRBJ2-3, is DTGVSQNPRHKITKRGQNVTFRCDPISEHNRLYWYRQTLGQGPEFLTYFQNEAQLEKSRLLSDRFSAERPKGSFSTLEIQRTEQGDSAMYLCASSPRQGIGTDTQYFGPGTRLTVL.

The chain carries TRBV28 and TRBJ1-1; no reliable D call. This CDR3 has 14 residues. The germline V and J ends were trimmed by 2 bases and 5 bases, with 12 bases remaining between them. Germline loops: CDR1 MDHEN, CDR2 SYDVKM. In DNA, the CDR3 is TGTGCCAGCAGTTTACAGCTGTGGGAGACTGAAGCTTTCTTT. Its translation is CASSLQLWETEAFF.

The V and J genes are TRBV5-4 and TRBJ1-2, with D possibly TRBD1 on 6 matching bases. Germline CDR1 reads SGHNT; CDR2 reads YYREEE (reference sequence). The V end lost 4 bases, the J end lost 8 bases, and 15 bases lay between the germline ends. The length of the CDR3 is 13 residues. The DNA of the CDR3 is TGTGCCAGCAGCGTCCGGGGGCGGGAGGGCTACACCTTC. This sequence encodes CASSVRGREGYTF. Supplemented by reference TRBV5-4 and TRBJ1-2, the full variable domain reads ETGVTQSPTHLIKTRGQQVTLRCSSQSGHNTVSWYQQALGQGPQFIFQYYREEENGRGNFPPRFSGLQFPNYSSELNVNALELDDSALYLCASSVRGREGYTFGSGTRLTVV.

This chain connects TRBV9 to TRBJ1-2; weak D call: TRBD1 (6 bases). V was cut by 3 bases and J by 8 bases, with 14 bases left in between. The CDR3 runs 13 residues. Germline V gene data show CDR1 as SGDLS and CDR2 as YYNGEE. CDR3 sequence: CASSGNRVWGYTF. The DNA for the CDR3 is TGTGCCAGCAGCGGGAACAGGGTGTGGGGCTACACCTTC. The whole variable domain, filled in from reference TRBV9 and TRBJ1-2, reads DSGVTQTPKHLITATGQRVTLRCSPRSGDLSVYWYQQSLDQGLQFLIQYYNGEERAKGNILERFSAQQFPDLHSELNLSSLELGDSALYFCASSGNRVWGYTFGSGTRLTVV.

The chain employs TRBV28 and TRBJ1-3; the D is unclear. Germline assignment: CDR1 MDHEN and CDR2 SYDVKM. Trimming stripped 3 bases from V and 4 bases from J, with 10 bases between. The CDR3 consists of 14 residues. The CDR3 loop reads CASSFVTAGNTIYF. As DNA, the CDR3 is TGTGCCAGCAGTTTTGTCACAGCAGGAAACACCATATATTTT.

This clone was recorded once. The chain couples TRBV6-1 to TRBJ2-7; 8 bases match TRBD2. Unmatched junction bases numbered 2, after V lost 4 bases and J lost 3 bases. CDR1 and CDR2 (germline): MNHNS, SASEGT. The CDR3 sequence is 13 residues long. This CDR3 reads CASSATSGYEQYF. In DNA form, the CDR3 reads TGTGCCAGCAGTGCAACTAGCGGCTACGAGCAGTACTTC.

The chain has TRBV27 and TRBJ2-4, with 9 bases fitting TRBD1. This CDR3 is built from 16 residues. Losses at the gene ends were 4 bases for V and 0 bases for J; bases not matched to a gene: 4. Per germline, CDR1 MNHEY and CDR2 SMNVEV (reference sequence). CDR3 protein: CASSSRQGVAKNIQYF. DNA of the CDR3: TGTGCCAGCAGTTCCCGACAGGGGGTAGCCAAAAACATTCAGTACTTC.

The rearrangement links TRBV18 to TRBJ2-7; 9 nucleotides line up with TRBD1. Trimming at V came to 4 bases and at J to 6 bases, leaving 4 bases not matched to a gene. This CDR3 comprises 13 residues. The germline V gene encodes CDR1 KGHSH and CDR2 LQKENI. For the CDR3, the DNA is TGTGCCAGCTCACGGGACAGGGCTGCCGAGCAGTACTTC. Translating it yields CASSRDRAAEQYF.

The chain uses TRBV5-3 and TRBJ2-4, with 8 bases that match TRBD2. TRBV5-3 is an ORF for which the function is uncertain. There are 16 residues in the CDR3. Trimming removed 5 bases from V and 7 bases from J; junction bases left unmatched: 14. The CDR3 region has the DNA TGTGCCAGAAGGTATCAAAATCGGGAGGGATTGAACATTCAGTACTTC. This translates into CARRYQNREGLNIQYF.